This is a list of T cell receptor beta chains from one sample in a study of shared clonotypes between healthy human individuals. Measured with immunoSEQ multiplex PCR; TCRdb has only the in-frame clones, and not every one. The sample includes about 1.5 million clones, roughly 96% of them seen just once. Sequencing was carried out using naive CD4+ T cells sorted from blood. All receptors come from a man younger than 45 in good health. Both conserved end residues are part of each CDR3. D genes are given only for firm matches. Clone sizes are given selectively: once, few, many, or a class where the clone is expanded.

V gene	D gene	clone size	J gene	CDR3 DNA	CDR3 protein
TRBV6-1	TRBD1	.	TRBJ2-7	TGTGCCAGCAGTGTAAGGGGACAGGGGGCCTTCGAGCAGTACTTC	CASSVRGQGAFEQYF
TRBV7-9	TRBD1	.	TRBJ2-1	TGTGCCAGCACCGTTGGACAGGGGGCAGAAAATGAGCAGTTCTTC	CASTVGQGAENEQFF
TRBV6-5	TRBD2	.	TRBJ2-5	TGTGCCAGCACGAGAGCGGGAGGGAAAGAGACCCAGTACTTC	CASTRAGGKETQYF
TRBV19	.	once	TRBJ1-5	TGTGCCAGTAAAGACAGCCAGAATCAGCCCCAGCATTTT	CASKDSQNQPQHF
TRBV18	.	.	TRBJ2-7	TGTGCCAGTATGACTGGGGGACTCCCCTACGAGCAGTACTTC	CASMTGGLPYEQYF
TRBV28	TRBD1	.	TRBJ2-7	TGTGCCAGCAGTTTCCCGAAACAGGGGGCGGGCTACGAGCAGTACTTC	CASSFPKQGAGYEQYF
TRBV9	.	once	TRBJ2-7	TGTGCCAGCAGCGTAGAACACGGGCGGGCCGAGCAGTACTTC	CASSVEHGRAEQYF
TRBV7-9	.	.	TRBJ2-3	TGTGCCAGCAGCTTAGGGTTTGCTACGCAGTATTTT	CASSLGFATQYF
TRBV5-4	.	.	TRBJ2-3	TGTGCCAGCAGTGGTGACAGCACAGATACGCAGTATTTT	CASSGDSTDTQYF
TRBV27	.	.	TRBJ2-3	TGTGCCAGCAGTTTCTGGACTAGCACAGATACGCAGTATTTT	CASSFWTSTDTQYF
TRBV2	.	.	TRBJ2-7	TGTGCCAGCAGGGGCCTCACCTACGAGCAGTACTTC	CASRGLTYEQYF
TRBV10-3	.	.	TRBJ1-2	TGTGCCATCAGTGAGTCGGTGGGGTCGTATGGCTACACCTTC	CAISESVGSYGYTF
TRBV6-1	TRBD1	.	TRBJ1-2	TGTGCCAGTGACAGGGGTTATGGCTACACCTTC	CASDRGYGYTF
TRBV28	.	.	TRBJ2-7	TGTGCCAGCAGTCCCGGGCGTGGGGGGTACTACGAGCAGTACTTC	CASSPGRGGYYEQYF
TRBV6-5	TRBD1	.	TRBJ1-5	TGTGCCAGCAGACAAGACAGGGCTCAGCCCCAGCATTTT	CASRQDRAQPQHF
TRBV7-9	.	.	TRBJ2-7	TGTGCCAGCAGCGATAGCGCAGGGTTTAACAACGAGCAGTACTTC	CASSDSAGFNNEQYF
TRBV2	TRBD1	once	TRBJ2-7	TGTGCCAGCTCGGGGACAGGGGGCTCCGAGCAGTACTTC	CASSGTGGSEQYF
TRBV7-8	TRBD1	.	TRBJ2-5	TGTGCCAGCAGCTTACTCATGGACAGGGGCGTGACCCAGTACTTC	CASSLLMDRGVTQYF
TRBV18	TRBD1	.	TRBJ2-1	TGTGCCAGCTCACCAAACAGGGGAACGTCCAATGAGCAGTTCTTC	CASSPNRGTSNEQFF
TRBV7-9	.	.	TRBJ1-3	TGTGCCAGCAGCTTAAGCAGAGGCTCTGGAAACACCATATATTTT	CASSLSRGSGNTIYF
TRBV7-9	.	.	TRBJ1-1	TGTGCCAGCAGCTTAGAAAACAGGAACACTGAAGCTTTCTTT	CASSLENRNTEAFF
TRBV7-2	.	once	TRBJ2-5	TGTGCCAGCAGCTCCACCCTCGCGGGGATAAGAGAGGCCCAGTACTTC	CASSSTLAGIREAQYF
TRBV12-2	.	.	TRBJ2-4	TGTGCAAGTCGCTTAGAGGGCGGGAGCCACCACTTAAACATTCAGTACTTC	CASRLEGGSHHLNIQYF
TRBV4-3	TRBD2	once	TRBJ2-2	TGCGCCAGCAGCCAAGAAGGCCAGGGCGTAGCGGGAGGGCCGGACACCGGGGAGCTGTTTTTT	CASSQEGQGVAGGPDTGELFF
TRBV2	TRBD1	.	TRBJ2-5	TGTGCCAGCAAAGGGGGGACAGGTACTCAAGAGACCCAGTACTTC	CASKGGTGTQETQYF
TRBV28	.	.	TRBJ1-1	TGTGCCAGCAGCCCGACGGGATTTTGGGGCACTGAAGCTTTCTTT	CASSPTGFWGTEAFF
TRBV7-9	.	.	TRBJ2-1	TGTGCCAGCAGCTTCGGCGGGGTGTTTAATGAGCAGTTCTTC	CASSFGGVFNEQFF
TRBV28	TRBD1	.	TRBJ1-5	TGTGCCAGCAGTTTAACTGGGACAGAGACCCAGCATTTT	CASSLTGTETQHF
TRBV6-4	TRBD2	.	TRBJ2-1	TGTGCCAGCAGTGCTAGCGGGAGAAATGAGCAGTTCTTC	CASSASGRNEQFF
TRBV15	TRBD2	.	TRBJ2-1	TGTGCCACCAGCAGAGAACTAGCGGATGACAATGAGCAGTTCTTC	CATSRELADDNEQFF
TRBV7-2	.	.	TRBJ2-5	TGTGCCAGCAGCCCTTCAACAAGTACAGGGACCCAGTACTTC	CASSPSTSTGTQYF
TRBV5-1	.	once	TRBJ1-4	TGCGCCAGCAGCCCAGGGACCCAGGAGAAACTGTTTTTT	CASSPGTQEKLFF
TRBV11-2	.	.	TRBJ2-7	TGTGCCAGCAGCTTAATTAAGACGCCCTACGAGCAGTACTTC	CASSLIKTPYEQYF
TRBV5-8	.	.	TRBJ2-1	TGTGCCAGCAGCTTGCAGGGGACGAATGAGCAGTTCTTC	CASSLQGTNEQFF
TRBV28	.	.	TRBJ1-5	TGTGCCAGCAGTTTATTATCCTTGCAGGGGAGGAACAATCAGCCCCAGCATTTT	CASSLLSLQGRNNQPQHF
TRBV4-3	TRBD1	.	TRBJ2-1	TGCGCCAGCAGCCGCCGGGACAGGGGGAATGAGCAGTTCTTC	CASSRRDRGNEQFF
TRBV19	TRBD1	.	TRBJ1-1	TGTGCCAGTAGTAACTCAGGGGGACCCTCCGAAGCTTTCTTT	CASSNSGGPSEAFF
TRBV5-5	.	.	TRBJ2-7	TGTGCCAGCAGCCACCGGGACCTATACGAGCAGTACTTC	CASSHRDLYEQYF
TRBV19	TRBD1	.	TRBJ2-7	TGTGCCAGTAGTCGGGACAGGGACTACGAGCAGTACTTC	CASSRDRDYEQYF
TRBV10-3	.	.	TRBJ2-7	TGTGCCATCAGTGAGACTCCCGAGGAGCAGTACTTC	CAISETPEEQYF
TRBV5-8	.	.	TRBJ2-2	TGTGCCACCCTCTCCTCTCGGGCCAGGTGGAACACCGGGGAGCTGTTTTTT	CATLSSRARWNTGELFF
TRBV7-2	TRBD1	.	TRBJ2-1	TGTGCCAGCAGCCTGACAGGGTACAATGAGCAGTTCTTC	CASSLTGYNEQFF
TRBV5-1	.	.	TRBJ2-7	TGCGCCAGCAGCCGCACCGATGTCCCCTTCGGCGGACTCTACGAGCAGTACTTC	CASSRTDVPFGGLYEQYF
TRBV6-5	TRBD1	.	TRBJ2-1	TGTGCCAGCAGTTACAGGTCCCAGGGGGCATACAATGAGCAGTTCTTC	CASSYRSQGAYNEQFF
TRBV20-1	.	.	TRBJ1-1	TGCAGTGCTAGGGGTATTGAAGCTTTCTTT	CSARGIEAFF
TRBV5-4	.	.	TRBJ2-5	TGTGCCAGCAGCCCTCAGGGGCGCAGACCAGAAGAGACCCAGTACTTC	CASSPQGRRPEETQYF
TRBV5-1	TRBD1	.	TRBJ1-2	TGCGCCAGCAACCCGGGACAGCCCTCGAAAGGCTACACCTTC	CASNPGQPSKGYTF
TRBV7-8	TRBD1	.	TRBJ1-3	TGTGCCAGCAGCTTAGAGACAGGGACTGGAAACACCATATATTTT	CASSLETGTGNTIYF
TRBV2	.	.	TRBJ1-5	TGTGCCAGCAAGACGAGTAGGGGCCGCGAGGGCCCCCAGCATTTT	CASKTSRGREGPQHF
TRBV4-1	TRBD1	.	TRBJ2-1	TGCGCCAGCAGCCAAGAACACCGGGACAGGGGGCCCACCCCATTTTACAATGAGCAGTTCTTC	CASSQEHRDRGPTPFYNEQFF
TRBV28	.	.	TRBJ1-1	TGTGCCAGCCGAACCTCCACCGAAGCTTTCTTT	CASRTSTEAFF
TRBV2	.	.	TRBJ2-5	TGTGCCAGCAGTGAAGTAGGGGGTCAGGAGACCCAGTACTTC	CASSEVGGQETQYF
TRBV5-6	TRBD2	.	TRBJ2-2	TGTGCCAGCAGCCCAGTAGCGGGAGCCCCCGGGGAGCTGTTTTTT	CASSPVAGAPGELFF
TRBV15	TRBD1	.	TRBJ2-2	TGTGCCACCAGCAACAGGGACAGGGGGACCGGGGAGCTGTTTTTT	CATSNRDRGTGELFF
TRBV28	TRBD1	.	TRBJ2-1	TGTGCCAGCAGGCCAGGGGGCAGCTCCTACAATGAGCAGTTCTTC	CASRPGGSSYNEQFF
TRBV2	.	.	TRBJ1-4	TGTGCCAGCGCGGGGTCGACCGGGGCAACTAATGAAAAACTGTTTTTT	CASAGSTGATNEKLFF
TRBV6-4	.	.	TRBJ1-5	TGTGCCAGCAGTGACGAAGGGCATAGCAATCAGCCCCAGCATTTT	CASSDEGHSNQPQHF